This record concerns one TCR beta chain sequence. The sample comes from a study of blood T cell repertoires in COVID-19. This CDR3 has 14 residues. The V and J ends lost 2 bases and 3 bases, in that order; junction bases with no gene match: 2. Germline V gene sequence: CDR1 MNHEY, CDR2 SMNVEV (reference sequence). Sequencing used immunoSEQ multiplex PCR; TCRdb keeps in-frame clones, though not all of them. This sample carries approximately 470,000 clones, 70% to 90% of them seen once, and the ten largest clones take about 3.2%. This clonotype originated in a human donor in a cohort sampled during active COVID-19. Sequencing was performed on peripheral blood. The rearrangement joins TRBV27 to TRBJ2-7; the match to TRBD1 covers 9 bases. The chain's CDR3 is CASSLRTGDYEQYF. As DNA, the CDR3 is TGTGCCAGCAGTTTACGGACAGGGGACTACGAGCAGTACTTC.